This is a list of T cell receptor beta chains from one sample in a study of T cells in Graves' hyperthyroidism and ophthalmopathy. TCRdb used MiXCR to reprocess the multiplex PCR reads, holding one entry per CDR3 protein. The sample lists about 370,000 distinct CDR3 sequences; nearly 15% were seen once. Sequenced: blood. The receptors were gathered from a woman in her sixties or seventies with Graves' ophthalmopathy. Each CDR3 is given with its conserved first and last residue. A D gene is named only where the DNA matches it firmly. The size entry is marked missing in some rows and otherwise reads once, few, many or a size class.

d_call | clone_size | j_call | v_call | cdr3_nt | cdr3_aa
. | few | TRBJ1-5 | TRBV28 | TGTGCCAGCAGTTCAGGAGGGCGCGGAGTTCCGAAGCCCCAGCATTTT | CASSSGGRGVPKPQHF
. | few | TRBJ1-3 | TRBV14 | TGTGCCAGCAGCCAAGTGTGGGGCGGTGGAAACACCATATATTTT | CASSQVWGGGNTIYF
. | few | TRBJ1-2 | TRBV9 | TGTGCCAGCAGCGTCCAACCAGACGCACAGGGCGCTAACTATGGCTACACCTTC | CASSVQPDAQGANYGYTF
. | . | TRBJ2-1 | TRBV20-1 | TGCAGTGCTAGAGATCATAGTACCAATGAGCAGTTCTTC | CSARDHSTNEQFF
TRBD1 | . | TRBJ2-1 | TRBV6-1 | TGTGCCAGCAGCCCCTTTACAGGGGCCAATGAGCAGTTCTTC | CASSPFTGANEQFF
TRBD1 | many | TRBJ1-2 | TRBV27 | TGTGCCAGCAGTTCCAGGGACAGGGCCTATGGCTACACCTTC | CASSSRDRAYGYTF
TRBD2 | . | TRBJ2-5 | TRBV28 | TGTGCCAGCAGCATACTAGCGGGAGGGCCTGAGATGGAGACCCAGTACTTC | CASSILAGGPEMETQYF
. | many | TRBJ1-1 | TRBV11-2 | TGTGCCAGCAGCGCCTACAGGGTCAGGAACACTGAAGCTTTCTTT | CASSAYRVRNTEAFF
. | many | TRBJ2-1 | TRBV5-1 | TGCGCCAGCAGCTTCGCCGGGCCGGGGAATGAGCAGTTCTTC | CASSFAGPGNEQFF
. | . | TRBJ1-5 | TRBV19 | TGTGCCAGTAGTCCCCGTGGGTATAGCAATCAGCCCCAGCATTTT | CASSPRGYSNQPQHF
TRBD2 | few | TRBJ2-7 | TRBV20-1 | TGCAGTGCTAGCGAGCGGGGACTAGGGGCAAGTTACGAGCAGTACTTC | CSASERGLGASYEQYF
. | many | TRBJ2-3 | TRBV30 | TGTGCCTGGAGTCCGGGAATGGCAGATACGCAGTATTTT | CAWSPGMADTQYF
. | few | TRBJ1-5 | TRBV10-2 | TGCGCCAGCAGTGAGTCGAAGGGGGGGACTGTGAATCAGCCCCAGCATTTT | CASSESKGGTVNQPQHF
. | many | TRBJ2-2 | TRBV5-1 | TGCGCCAGCAGCTTCATGGGGGGAACCGGGGAGCTGTTTTTT | CASSFMGGTGELFF
TRBD1 | many | TRBJ2-1 | TRBV2 | TGTGCCAGCAGCGACAGGGGATCCTACAATGAGCAGTTCTTC | CASSDRGSYNEQFF
. | many | TRBJ1-5 | TRBV6-1 | TGTGCCAGCAGTGAAGCGCTTCGAGTGGGGGATCAGCCCCAGCATTTT | CASSEALRVGDQPQHF
TRBD1 | . | TRBJ1-4 | TRBV5-1 | TGCGCCAGCAACCCGACAGGGGGCAATGAAAAACTGTTTTTT | CASNPTGGNEKLFF
. | many | TRBJ1-1 | TRBV2 | TGTGCCAGCAGTGCTAAAGGTGCGGGAGCTTTCTTT | CASSAKGAGAFF
. | once | TRBJ1-6 | TRBV7-2 | TGTGCCAGCAGCTTTGGTGATGGCCGGAGTTCACCCCTCCACTTT | CASSFGDGRSSPLHF
. | many | TRBJ1-4 | TRBV11-2 | TGTGCCAGCAGATCACGAGAAAAACTGTTTTTT | CASRSREKLFF
. | few | TRBJ1-2 | TRBV20-1 | TGCAGTGCTAGAGGTCCCGGGACCGCGGTTTGGGGCTACACCTTC | CSARGPGTAVWGYTF
. | . | TRBJ2-5 | TRBV6-5 | TGTGCCAGCAGTTACTCGATCAGAACAGGTTCCCAAGAGACCCAGTACTTC | CASSYSIRTGSQETQYF
. | many | TRBJ2-1 | TRBV24-1 | TGTGCCACCAGTGATTTCGGGTACAGCTACAATGAGCAGTTCTTC | CATSDFGYSYNEQFF
. | many | TRBJ2-7 | TRBV28 | TGTGCCAGCAGTTTACTAGATTACGAGCAGTACTTC | CASSLLDYEQYF
TRBD1 | many | TRBJ2-7 | TRBV29-1 | TGCAGCGTTGAGGGGACAGGGGGGGAATCCTACGAGCAGTACTTC | CSVEGTGGESYEQYF
TRBD2 | . | TRBJ2-7 | TRBV29-1 | TGCAGCGTTGCCGGGGGGACCTACTTCTCCTACGAGCAGTACTTC | CSVAGGTYFSYEQYF
. | many | TRBJ2-7 | TRBV6-1 | TGTGCCAGCAGTAGGACGGAGGTCTACGAGCAGTACTTC | CASSRTEVYEQYF
TRBD1 | . | TRBJ2-7 | TRBV19 | TGTGCCACCACAACCGCACAGGGGATGACCTACGAGCAGTACTTC | CATTTAQGMTYEQYF
. | . | TRBJ2-7 | TRBV18 | TGTGCCAGCTCACCACCATCACAGGCCTACGAGCAGTACTTC | CASSPPSQAYEQYF
TRBD2 | . | TRBJ2-3 | TRBV7-2 | TGTGCCAGCAACTTGAGTAGCGGGACGGCCACAGATACGCAGTATTTT | CASNLSSGTATDTQYF
TRBD1 | few | TRBJ1-3 | TRBV12-3/TRBV12-4 | TGTGCCAGCAGTTTAGTGCAGGGGGACACCATATATTTT | CASSLVQGDTIYF
TRBD2 | few | TRBJ2-1 | TRBV29-1 | TGCAGCGTCCTGAGCCCGGGACTAGCGGGCCCTAGCTCCTACAATGAGCAGTTCTTC | CSVLSPGLAGPSSYNEQFF
. | many | TRBJ2-1 | TRBV20-1 | TGCGCTCCGGAATACAATGAGCAGTTCTTC | CAPEYNEQFF
TRBD2 | . | TRBJ2-1 | TRBV12-5 | TGTGCTAGTGGGGACCAAGGGACTATCGTTAGGTTCTTC | CASGDQGTIVRFF
. | . | TRBJ1-1 | TRBV10-3 | TGTGCCATCAGCCCTCTTAAGTCTCCGGGACAAACTGAAGCTTTCTTT | CAISPLKSPGQTEAFF
. | many | TRBJ1-4 | TRBV30 | TGTGCCTGGAGCCGACAGGTGTATAATGAAAAACTGTTTTTT | CAWSRQVYNEKLFF
. | many | TRBJ2-7 | TRBV7-2 | TGTGCCAGCAGCTTAGGTGCCCTCCCCTCCTACGAGCAGTACTTC | CASSLGALPSYEQYF
. | many | TRBJ2-7 | TRBV28 | TGTGCCAGCGGCGAATACGAGCAGTACTTC | CASGEYEQYF
. | many | TRBJ2-3 | TRBV6-1 | TGTGCCAGCAGTTTAATATACTCCGTCACAGATACGCAGTATTTT | CASSLIYSVTDTQYF
TRBD1 | many | TRBJ1-2 | TRBV28 | TGTGCCAGCAGCCACCCAGGGGGCGATGGCTACACCTTC | CASSHPGGDGYTF
. | . | TRBJ2-7 | TRBV6-1 | TGTGCCAGCAGTGAATCTGGATCTGCCTACGAGCAGTACTTC | CASSESGSAYEQYF
TRBD2 | . | TRBJ2-5 | TRBV4-1 | TGCGCCAGCAGCCACCGGACTAGCGGCCAAGAGACCCAGTACTTC | CASSHRTSGQETQYF
TRBD1 | many | TRBJ1-4 | TRBV29-1 | TGCAGCGTCACAGGGGGAAGTGAAAAACTGTTTTTT | CSVTGGSEKLFF
TRBD2 | many | TRBJ2-5 | TRBV7-9 | TGTGCCAGCACTTTAGTCGGAGGCGGGAGGCGATACCAAGAGACCCAGTACTTC | CASTLVGGGRRYQETQYF
. | few | TRBJ1-1 | TRBV9 | TGTGCCAGCAGCGTAGGGGACACCACTGAAGCTTTCTTT | CASSVGDTTEAFF
. | many | TRBJ1-6 | TRBV2 | TGTGCCAGCAGGGGGGCAGGGGAAGGCTCACCCCTCCACTTT | CASRGAGEGSPLHF
. | . | TRBJ2-5 | TRBV10-2 | TGCGCCAGCAGTGAGGGGATTAGCGGAGGGCAAGAGACCCAGTACTTC | CASSEGISGGQETQYF
. | many | TRBJ2-7 | TRBV2 | TGTGCCAGCACCCCAGGTCGGGAACAAGCCTACGAGCAGTACTTC | CASTPGREQAYEQYF
TRBD1 | many | TRBJ1-1 | TRBV12-3/TRBV12-4 | TGTGCCAGCAATCCTCTAACAGGGGTTACTGAAGCTTTCTTT | CASNPLTGVTEAFF
. | many | TRBJ2-3 | TRBV11-2 | TGTGCCAGCAGCTTAGTAGGGGCTATAGCATTCACAGATACGCAGTATTTT | CASSLVGAIAFTDTQYF
. | many | TRBJ2-2 | TRBV7-8 | TGTGCCAGCAGCTTAGAGGGGTCTAACACCGGGGAGCTGTTTTTT | CASSLEGSNTGELFF
. | many | TRBJ2-1 | TRBV28 | TGTGCCAGCAAACGGCCCAAACGAAATGAGCAGTTCTTC | CASKRPKRNEQFF
. | . | TRBJ1-6 | TRBV28 | TGTGCCAGCAGTTCCCCCGGGGGCCGCAATTCACCCCTCCACTTT | CASSSPGGRNSPLHF